This entry is about one T cell receptor (beta chain). No cognate antigen has been identified for it. The entry originates in a study of CXCR3-negative and CXCR3-positive naive CD8 T cells (dated by TCRdb to the late 2010s). Broadly, across the study: About 135 million TRB reads were obtained in total, roughly 1.5 +/- 0.3 million reads per library. For the TRBV-TRBJ cluster analysis, the naive subsets came from roughly 5 donors, while the memory cells came from 3 donors. Diversity and physicochemical repertoire analyses were performed on some 10 donors pooled from two independent experiments. Overall results and qualifications from the work: Both naive subsets had comparably high repertoire diversity, while memory CD8+ T cells had much lower repertoire diversity. Compared with CXCR3-negative naive cells, CXCR3-positive naive cells had TRB CDR3s with higher hydrophobicity (lower Kidera factor 4), lower energy, and higher strength and volume indices. TRBV-TRBJ usage was similar between naive CXCR3-negative and CXCR3-positive cells from the same donor, while memory cells showed distinct patterns. Because CXCR3 expression was partially decreased after cryopreservation, freshly isolated PBMCs were used for most assays. Because surface CD5, which is linked to self-reactivity in mice, was comparable between the naive subsets, TCR interaction strength was also inferred from TRB CDR3 physicochemical properties.

CDR1 and CDR2, per the germline V gene, are MDHEN and SYDVKM. From the cysteine up to the phenylalanine, the CDR3 has a length of 15 residues. A DNA sequence was not provided. Each CD8+ T cell subset was flow-sorted in triplicate, and some 310,000 cells per subset were placed directly into RLT lysis buffer. Naive CD8+ T cells were defined stringently as CD45RO-CCR7+CD27+CD95- to exclude memory contaminants. Standard density gradient centrifugation was used to isolate peripheral blood mononuclear cells from buffy coats. A FACSAria III was used to flow-sort naive CD8+ T cells into CXCR3-negative and CXCR3-positive populations. An RNeasy Mini Kit was used to extract total RNA from the sorted cells. For sequencing, a NextSeq 550 was employed. The Human TCR Profiling Kit (MiLaboratory) was used to make UMI-labeled 5' RACE TRB cDNA libraries. cDNA synthesis used the entire amount of extracted RNA, and PCR amplification then used the entire amount of cDNA produced. Libraries were prepared in parallel using an identical number of PCR cycles. From the authors' description of their analysis: With a requirement of at least two reads per UMI, MIGEC and MiXCR extracted about 52,000 +/- 9,100 unique UMI-labeled TRB cDNA molecules per library. An average of around 40,000 +/- 10,000 functional in-frame TRB CDR3 nucleotide clonotypes without stop codons was found per library. After downsampling to 5000 UMI-labeled TRB molecules per sample, diversity metrics, including normalized Shannon-Wiener and Chao1, were computed in VDJtools. VDJtools computed clonotype-size-weighted physicochemical properties of the central five CDR3 residues: interaction energy, strength, volume and Kidera factor 4. TCRdb reprocessed the reads into one record per CDR3 protein sequence, lacking DNA. TCRdb's processing, not the authors' own work, is the source of the V and J calls. The table for this sample lists roughly 99,000 distinct CDR3 sequences. The ten biggest clones cover approximately 1% of the sample.

This receptor was identified in a human donor in good health. Some clones in this sample may be carry-over from other donors' samples. The V and J genes are TRBV28 and TRBJ2-1; TCRdb designates TRBD2, a call that cannot be tested without DNA. Sequences were obtained from naive CXCR3+ CD8+ T cells from blood. The cell subset or site label for this specimen denotes: CD45RO-CCR7+CD27+CD95- naive CD8+ T cells expressing CXCR3 (TNR3+). The CDR3: CASRISGGAGNKQFF.